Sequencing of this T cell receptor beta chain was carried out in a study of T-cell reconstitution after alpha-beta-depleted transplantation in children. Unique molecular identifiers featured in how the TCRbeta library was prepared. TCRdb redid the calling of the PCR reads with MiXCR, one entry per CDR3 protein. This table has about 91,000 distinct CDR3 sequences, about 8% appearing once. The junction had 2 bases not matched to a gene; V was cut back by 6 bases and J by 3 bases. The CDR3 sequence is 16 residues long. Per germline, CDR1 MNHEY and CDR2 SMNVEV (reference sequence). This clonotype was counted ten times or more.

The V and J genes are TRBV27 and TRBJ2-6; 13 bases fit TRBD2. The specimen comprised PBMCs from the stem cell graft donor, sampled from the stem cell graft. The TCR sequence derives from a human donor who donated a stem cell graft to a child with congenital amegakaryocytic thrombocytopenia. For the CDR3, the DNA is TGTGCCAGCAGCGGACTAGCGGGAGTTGGGGCCAACGTCCTGACTTTC. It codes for CASSGLAGVGANVLTF.